Detailed here is one T cell receptor beta chain. The data are from a study of beta chain features in type 1 diabetes. Sequencing targeted expressed TCRB transcripts, as all isolated RNA had been reverse transcribed. The protocol was immunoSEQ multiplex PCR, while the TCRdb copy is restricted to in-frame clones and leaves out a portion. The sample has a few hundred thousand clones; approximately 9.9% are singletons. Germline lookup yields CDR1 SGDLS and CDR2 YYNGEE. The CDR3 has 16 residues. Trimming cost V 2 bases and J 5 bases; bases outside gene matches: 4. The sample comprised naive CD4+ T cells from blood. The genes are TRBV9 and TRBJ2-5; 15 positions match TRBD2. The sequence derives from a woman between 25 and 40 years old in good health. CDR3 sequence (DNA): TGTGCCAGCAGCGTGGGACTAGCGGGAGGCGCTGAGACCCAGTACTTC. It encodes CASSVGLAGGAETQYF.